Described below is a single TCR beta chain sequence and its context. V was clipped by 6 bases and J by 9 bases, with 12 bases between them. The CDR3 consists of 12 residues. From germline, CDR1 is SGHTA and CDR2 FQGNSA. The use of a sample-barcoded 5' primer and a J-beta primer mix characterized a second PCR of 7 to 11 cycles. A single record per CDR3 protein comes from TCRdb applying MiXCR to the 5' RACE reads. The table has some 800,000 distinct CDR3 sequences, about 25% seen once. The data are from a study of blood T cells in healthy people across ages. The donors, all healthy, were Caucasians living in Russia, aged about 6 to 100. This same sample was also part of a study on T cells of mothers and their children. That source adds: Sequencing got over 9 million TCR beta CDR3 reads from each mother and several million from each child.

The rearrangement links TRBV7-2 to TRBJ2-1; possibly TRBD2 for D (6 bases). Sequencing was carried out using blood. This TCR was sampled from a boy younger than 18 in good health. The CDR3 DNA sequence: TGTGCCAGCAGTAGGGCGGGAAGTGAGCAGTTCTTC. It encodes CASSRAGSEQFF.